The 12 T cell receptor beta chains below come from one sample, sequenced in a study of cytomegalovirus exposure and HLA in healthy donors. Clones were read by immunoSEQ multiplex PCR, and TCRdb kept only the in-frame ones, dropping some. Altogether roughly 43,000 clones are present, approximately 90% being singletons, with the ten largest covering approximately 5.4%. The sample was PBMCs. These receptor sequences come from a man aged 18-30 years in good health and CMV-seronegative.

The rearrangement links TRBV7-3 to TRBJ2-1; TRBD2 might be the D (5 bases). Trimming left V 3 bases short and J 6 bases short, with 12 bases between. Germline assignment: CDR1 SGHTA and CDR2 FQGTGA. This CDR3 has 14 residues. CDR3 nucleotides: TGTGCCAGCAGCTTTCAGCCTAGCTCCAATGAGCAGTTCTTC. Amino acid sequence: CASSFQPSSNEQFF.

The rearrangement links TRBV29-1 to TRBJ1-4; possibly TRBD1 for D (5 bases). Trimming cost V 1 base and J 8 bases, with 11 bases left between them. The germline gives CDR1 SQVTM, CDR2 ANQGSEA. The CDR3 covers 13 residues. CDR3 sequence (DNA): TGCAGCGTTGAAGCAGGGAACGGGGAAAAACTGTTTTTT. This gives the protein CSVEAGNGEKLFF.

The chain is built from TRBV25-1 and TRBJ2-2; 7 nucleotides line up with TRBD1. Germline-derived CDR1 and CDR2 are MGHDK and SYGVNS. The CDR3 spans 16 residues. After removal of 4 bases from V and 3 bases from J, the junction contained 8 bases not matched to a gene. CDR3 region: CASSVAGTVDTGELFF. DNA of the CDR3: TGTGCCAGCAGTGTGGCCGGGACAGTAGACACCGGGGAGCTGTTTTTT.

The rearrangement links TRBV9 to TRBJ2-7, with D perhaps matching TRBD2 (6 bases). CDR1 is SGDLS and CDR2 is YYNGEE in the germline V gene. The V end was cut by 0 bases, the J end by 3 bases, with 10 bases between. CDR3 size: 14 residues. CDR3: CASSVGGVNYEQYF. CDR3 in DNA: TGTGCCAGCAGCGTAGGCGGGGTAAACTACGAGCAGTACTTC.

The chain employs TRBV9 and TRBJ2-2, with 9 bases lining up with TRBD2. The V gene end was trimmed by 0 bases and the J gene end by 8 bases; junction bases not matched to a gene: 5. Germline V gives CDR1 SGDLS, CDR2 YYNGEE. The CDR3 consists of 15 residues. CDR3 sequence reads: CASSVGGLAFGELFF. CDR3 DNA sequence: TGTGCCAGCAGCGTAGGTGGACTAGCGTTTGGGGAGCTGTTTTTT.

The rearrangement uses TRBV5-1 and TRBJ2-3, with D possibly matching TRBD1 (5 bases). Trimming removed 0 bases at V and 0 bases at J, with 14 bases between. The CDR3 contains 17 residues. The germline V gene has CDR1 SGHRS and CDR2 YFSETQ. CDR3 sequence (DNA): TGCGCCAGCAGCTTGGCCCAGGGCCCCGGGAGCACAGATACGCAGTATTTT. Translated, it gives CASSLAQGPGSTDTQYF.

The chain is built from TRBV7-6 and TRBJ2-1; 10 bases line up with TRBD2. CDR1 SGHVS and CDR2 FNYEAQ come from the germline V gene. The CDR3 is 16 residues long. With V trimmed by 5 bases and J by 2 bases, 6 bases remained unmatched. DNA of the CDR3: TGTGCCAGCAGCGCAGCTCTAGCGGGGGCCTACAATGAGCAGTTCTTC. Its translation: CASSAALAGAYNEQFF.

The J gene is TRBJ1-5, the V gene TRBV7-9; D gene ambiguous. The CDR3 covers 14 residues. The germline CDR1 and CDR2 sequences are SEHNR and FQNEAQ (reference sequence). V lost 5 bases and J lost 8, with 16 bases in between. This CDR3 reads CASSPSGDWKPQHF. In nucleotides, the CDR3 is TGTGCCAGCAGCCCCTCGGGTGACTGGAAGCCCCAGCATTTT.

V and J are TRBV6-1 and TRBJ2-4, with 7 bases fitting TRBD2. Germline-derived CDR1 and CDR2 are MNHNS and SASEGT. The CDR3 has 15 residues. V dropped 0 bases and J dropped 7; count of bases not matched to a gene: 6. The CDR3 loop is CASSEASGTGNIQYF. Here the CDR3 DNA reads TGTGCCAGCAGTGAAGCGAGCGGGACGGGCAACATTCAGTACTTC.

The chain recombines TRBV7-2 with TRBJ2-7; 7 bases agree with TRBD1. The CDR3 extends over 14 amino acids. Germline V gives CDR1 SGHTA, CDR2 FQGNSA. J lost 6 bases, V lost 1 base, and 6 bases had no gene match. The CDR3 region is CASSLVDRVPEQYF. For the CDR3, the DNA is TGTGCCAGCAGCTTAGTTGACAGGGTCCCCGAGCAGTACTTC.

The chain links TRBV2 to TRBJ2-1; D possibly corresponds to TRBD1 (6 bases). The CDR3 covers 11 residues. Germline V gives CDR1 SNHLY, CDR2 FYNNEI. Trimming cost V 8 bases and J 8 bases, with 10 bases left between them. CDR3 DNA: TGTGCCAGCGGACAGTACTATGAGCAGTTCTTC. Translating gives CASGQYYEQFF.

This chain connects TRBV6-6 to TRBJ2-1; 7 bases agree with TRBD1. The junction had 9 bases not matched to a gene; V was cut back by 4 bases and J by 9 bases. Germline-derived CDR1 and CDR2 are MNHNY and SVGAGI (reference sequence). This CDR3 has 14 amino acids. This CDR3 reads CASSSARGLPEQFF. The CDR3 region has the DNA TGTGCCAGCAGTTCCGCCAGGGGGTTACCTGAGCAGTTCTTC.